This entry lists 21 T cell receptor beta chains sequenced from one sample in a study of blood T cell repertoires in COVID-19. Assay: immunoSEQ multiplex PCR; the TCRdb copy retains only in-frame clones and omits some. The repertoire holds some 60,000 clones, with less than 85% as singletons. Sample: peripheral blood. These receptors were taken from a woman between 50 and 59 years old with active or convalescent COVID-19.

The chain employs TRBV11-2 and TRBJ1-2; the D is unclear. CDR1 SGHAT and CDR2 FQNNGV come from the germline V gene. Deletions cut 1 base from V and 5 bases from J, with 8 bases between. CDR3 length: 13 residues. CDR3 residues: CASSLASGYGYTF. In nucleotides, the CDR3 is TGTGCCAGCAGCTTAGCCTCAGGATATGGCTACACCTTC.

The genes are TRBV5-5 and TRBJ1-3, with a tentative D call TRBD1 (6 bases). Trimming pared 6 bases from V and 6 bases from J, leaving 16 bases between. The CDR3 has 14 amino acids. The germline V gene has CDR1 SGHKS and CDR2 YYEKEE (reference sequence). As DNA, the CDR3 is TGTGCCAGCACCCACCGTGGGACATCAAACACCATATATTTT. Its translation is CASTHRGTSNTIYF.

This clone showed up just a few times. The chain recombines TRBV5-5 with TRBJ1-2; 9 bases are shared with TRBD1. Per the germline V gene, CDR1 is SGHKS and CDR2 is YYEKEE (reference sequence). Trimming removed 2 bases from V and 7 bases from J; junction bases left unmatched: 6. The CDR3 has 14 residues. CDR3 region: CASSFRDRESGYTF. The CDR3 nucleotides read TGTGCCAGCAGCTTCCGGGACAGGGAAAGTGGCTACACCTTC.

The chain has TRBV19 and TRBJ2-7; D perhaps matches TRBD1 (6 bases). The germline V gene has CDR1 LNHDA and CDR2 SQIVND (reference sequence). CDR3 length: 13 residues. Trimming cost V 4 bases and J 3 bases, with 10 bases left between them. In DNA form, the CDR3 reads TGTGCCAGTAGTAACAGGGTGGACTACGAGCAGTACTTC. This sequence encodes CASSNRVDYEQYF. The whole variable domain, filled in from reference TRBV19 and TRBJ2-7, reads DGGITQSPKYLFRKEGQNVTLSCEQNLNHDAMYWYRQDPGQGLRLIYYSQIVNDFQKGDIAEGYSVSREKKESFPLTVTSAQKNPTAFYLCASSNRVDYEQYFGPGTRLTVT.

The chain carries TRBV27 and TRBJ2-2; 7 nucleotides align to TRBD1. The V segment lost 5 bases and the J segment 1 base; nucleotides outside the gene matches: 4. CDR3 size: 15 residues. Germline V CDR1 and CDR2: MNHEY, SMNVEV (reference sequence). CDR3 DNA: TGTGCCAGCAGTACACAGGGGATGAACACCGGGGAGCTGTTTTTT. This codes for CASSTQGMNTGELFF.

This clone was detected once. The chain combines TRBV6-4 with TRBJ2-2, with a possible D match to TRBD1 (6 bases). The V gene's germline CDR1 is MRHNA and CDR2 SNTAGT. The length of the CDR3 is 13 residues. V gave up 5 bases and J gave up 7 bases, with 11 bases separating them. In DNA, the CDR3 is TGTGCCAGCAGTTCCCTCAGGGGCGGGGAGCTGTTTTTT. This gives the protein CASSSLRGGELFF.

This chain uses TRBV5-4 with TRBJ2-1; 11 nucleotides align to TRBD2. This CDR3 has 15 amino acids. Looked up from germline, CDR1 is SGHNT and CDR2 is YYREEE (reference sequence). With 6 bases clipped from V and 3 bases from J, the junction kept 5 bases outside the gene matches. CDR3 protein: CASTIAGGNYNEQFF. In DNA, the CDR3 is TGTGCCAGCACCATAGCGGGAGGGAACTACAATGAGCAGTTCTTC.

The chain has TRBV3-1 (or the pseudogene TRBV3-2) and TRBJ2-1, with 14 positions matching TRBD2. The CDR3 consists of 15 residues. Germline V gene lookup returns CDR1 LGHDT and CDR2 YNNKEL (reference sequence). V gave up 3 bases and J gave up 7 bases; unmatched junction bases: 2. CDR3 protein: CASSQTSGRVNEQFF. For the CDR3, the DNA is TGTGCCAGCAGCCAGACTAGCGGGAGGGTTAATGAGCAGTTCTTC.

Note on this clone: Other DNA sequences within the sample encode an identical CDR3. This rearrangement joins TRBV4-1 to TRBJ2-3, with 8 bases lining up with TRBD2. The J segment lost 4 bases and the V segment lost 0 bases, leaving 6 bases of the junction unmatched. The CDR3 contains 16 residues. CDR1 and CDR2 (germline): MGHRA, YSYEKL. CDR3 DNA: TGCGCCAGCAGCCAAGATCAAGCGGGAGTCGCAGATACGCAGTATTTT. Its protein is CASSQDQAGVADTQYF.

V is TRBV28 and J is TRBJ2-4, with 7 bases that match TRBD2. This CDR3 is built from 15 residues. J was trimmed by 1 base and V by 8 bases; bases with no gene match: 8. Germline assignment: CDR1 MDHEN and CDR2 SYDVKM. CDR3 sequence (DNA): TGTGCCAGCCGGGAGGCCACTGGGGCCAAAAACATTCAGTACTTC. Protein product: CASREATGAKNIQYF.

The V gene is TRBV3-1 (or the pseudogene TRBV3-2), the J gene TRBJ1-3; TRBD1 matches at 10 bases. Trimming cost V 4 bases and J 3 bases; bases outside gene matches: 3. CDR3 length: 15 residues. Per germline, CDR1 LGHDT and CDR2 YNNKEL (reference sequence). CDR3 sequence (DNA): TGTGCCAGCAGCCGTGGGACAGGGGATGGAAACACCATATATTTT. Translating gives CASSRGTGDGNTIYF.

The chain is built from TRBV7-8 and TRBJ1-4; D not resolved. V lost 5 bases and J 0 bases, leaving 16 bases between the germline ends. The germline gives CDR1 SGHVS, CDR2 FQNEAQ. The CDR3 loop spans 17 amino acids. The chain's CDR3 is CASSHRDGLATNEKLFF. CDR3 DNA: TGTGCCAGCAGCCACCGGGATGGCCTTGCAACTAATGAAAAACTGTTTTTT.

V is TRBV2 and J is TRBJ2-3, with D unclear. This CDR3 is 14 amino acids long. The V and J ends lost 2 bases and 6 bases respectively, with 12 bases between them. Germline assignment: CDR1 SNHLY and CDR2 FYNNEI. The CDR3 DNA is TGTGCCAGCAGTGAACACCTAAATATTGATACGCAGTATTTT. Its protein product is CASSEHLNIDTQYF.

The chain has TRBV12-3 or TRBV12-4 and TRBJ1-1; D may be TRBD1 (5 bases). This CDR3 region has 13 residues. The germline V and J ends were trimmed by 5 bases and 4 bases, with 11 bases remaining between them. Here the CDR3 reads CASSLRQSTEAFF. The CDR3 bases are TGTGCCAGCAGTCTACGACAGTCCACTGAAGCTTTCTTT.

The rearrangement joins TRBV18 to TRBJ2-5, with TRBD2 as a possible D gene (5 bases). This CDR3 contains 15 residues. The V gene's germline CDR1 is KGHSH and CDR2 LQKENI. The V end was cut by 2 bases, the J end by 4 bases, with 14 bases between. CDR3 in DNA: TGTGCCAGCTCACCAATACTGGAGGCGGTAGAGACCCAGTACTTC. Encoded protein: CASSPILEAVETQYF.

This chain joins TRBV6-1 and TRBJ2-1; 12 bases map to TRBD1. The germline V gene encodes CDR1 MNHNS and CDR2 SASEGT. There are 16 residues in the CDR3. V gave up 2 bases and J gave up 8 bases; unmatched junction bases: 7. This CDR3 reads CASSERPGQGADEQFF. The CDR3 nucleotides are TGTGCCAGCAGTGAACGTCCGGGACAGGGGGCCGATGAGCAGTTCTTC.

The chain is built from TRBV12-3 or TRBV12-4 and TRBJ2-1; the D is unclear. Trimming cost V 10 bases and J 8 bases, with 12 bases left between them. The CDR3 covers 11 residues. In DNA form, the CDR3 reads TGTGCCAAGACCCTGGGCGATGAGCAGTTCTTC. Its translation is CAKTLGDEQFF.

V and J are TRBV19 and TRBJ1-5; 7 positions agree with TRBD1. CDR3 length: 14 amino acids. Germline V gives CDR1 LNHDA, CDR2 SQIVND (reference sequence). V was pared by 5 bases and J by 4 bases, with 5 bases of the junction left unmatched. CDR3 in amino acids: CASSDIQGNQPQHF. Here the CDR3 DNA reads TGTGCCAGTAGTGACATACAGGGGAATCAGCCCCAGCATTTT.

The J gene is TRBJ2-5, the V gene TRBV5-1; TRBD2 is a possible D gene (6 bases). Germline-derived CDR1 and CDR2 are SGHRS and YFSETQ. This CDR3 has 15 amino acids. V lost 0 bases to trimming and J lost 2 bases, with 11 bases between them. CDR3 sequence: CASSLDGTPQETQYF. The DNA for the CDR3 is TGCGCCAGCAGCTTGGATGGGACTCCTCAAGAGACCCAGTACTTC.

This clone appeared a few times. The CDR3 protein is CASSLTGDTEAFF. CDR3 sequence (DNA): TGTGCCAGCAGCCTGACGGGGGACACTGAAGCTTTCTTT. The chain uses TRBV12-3 or TRBV12-4 and TRBJ1-1; weak D call: TRBD1 (5 bases). Trimming removed 6 bases at V and 3 bases at J, with 11 bases between. The CDR3 totals 13 residues.

The rearrangement uses TRBV5-1 and TRBJ1-1, with 7 bases lining up with TRBD1. CDR1 SGHRS and CDR2 YFSETQ come from the germline V gene. This CDR3 region has 17 residues. The V and J ends lost 3 bases and 0 bases, in that order; junction bases with no gene match: 11. The CDR3 DNA is TGCGCCAGCAGCTACACCGGGACAGAGGTAATGAACACTGAAGCTTTCTTT. Its translation is CASSYTGTEVMNTEAFF.